The clone carrying this TCR beta chain was seen a few times. J lost 7 bases, V lost 5 bases, and 3 bases had no gene match. The CDR3 is made up of 13 amino acids. Germline V gene sequence: CDR1 SEHNR, CDR2 FQNEAQ (reference sequence). The data are from a study of shared clonotypes between healthy human individuals. Profiling relied on immunoSEQ multiplex PCR, and the TCRdb table lists in-frame clones only, not all of them. Seen here are approximately 480,000 clones, 60% to 80% observed once, and the top ten hold 9.5% to 15%. The specimen sequenced was PBMCs. J is TRBJ2-2 and V is TRBV7-9; 8 bases map to TRBD1. The receptor was derived from a woman aged 35 to 49 in good health. Some clones in this sample may be carry-over from other donors' samples. The CDR3, as DNA: TGTGCCAGCAGCAAGGACAGGGTCGGGGAGCTGTTTTTT. It codes for CASSKDRVGELFF.